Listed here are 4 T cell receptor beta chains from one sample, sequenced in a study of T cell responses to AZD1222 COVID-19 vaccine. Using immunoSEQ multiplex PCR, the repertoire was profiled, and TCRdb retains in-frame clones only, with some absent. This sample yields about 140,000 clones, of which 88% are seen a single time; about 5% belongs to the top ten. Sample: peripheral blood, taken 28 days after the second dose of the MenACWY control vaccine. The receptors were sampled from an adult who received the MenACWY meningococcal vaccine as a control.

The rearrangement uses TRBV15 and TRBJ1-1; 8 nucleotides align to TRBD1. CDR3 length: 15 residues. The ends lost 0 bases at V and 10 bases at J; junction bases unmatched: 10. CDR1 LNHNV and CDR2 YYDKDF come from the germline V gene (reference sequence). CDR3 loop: CATSRDNQGARVAFF. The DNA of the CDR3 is TGTGCCACCAGCAGAGATAATCAGGGGGCGCGAGTAGCTTTCTTT.

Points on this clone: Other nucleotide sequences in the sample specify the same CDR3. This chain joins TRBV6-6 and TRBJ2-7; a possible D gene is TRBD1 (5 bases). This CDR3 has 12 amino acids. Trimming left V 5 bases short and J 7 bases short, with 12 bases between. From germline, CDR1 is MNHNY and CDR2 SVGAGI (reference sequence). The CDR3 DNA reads TGTGCCAGCAGTGGGGCATCTGATGAGCAGTACTTC. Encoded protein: CASSGASDEQYF.

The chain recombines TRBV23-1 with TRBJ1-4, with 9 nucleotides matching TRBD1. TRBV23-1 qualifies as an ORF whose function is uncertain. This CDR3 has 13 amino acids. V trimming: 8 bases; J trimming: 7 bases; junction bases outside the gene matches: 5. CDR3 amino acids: CASRGTGSEKLFF. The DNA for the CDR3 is TGCGCCAGCCGCGGGACAGGGAGTGAAAAACTGTTTTTT.

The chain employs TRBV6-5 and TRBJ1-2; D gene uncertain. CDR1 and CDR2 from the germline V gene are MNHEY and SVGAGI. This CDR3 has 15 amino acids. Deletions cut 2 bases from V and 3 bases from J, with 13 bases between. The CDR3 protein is CASSYDNSDDYGYTF. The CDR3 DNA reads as TGTGCCAGCAGTTACGATAACTCGGATGACTATGGCTACACCTTC.